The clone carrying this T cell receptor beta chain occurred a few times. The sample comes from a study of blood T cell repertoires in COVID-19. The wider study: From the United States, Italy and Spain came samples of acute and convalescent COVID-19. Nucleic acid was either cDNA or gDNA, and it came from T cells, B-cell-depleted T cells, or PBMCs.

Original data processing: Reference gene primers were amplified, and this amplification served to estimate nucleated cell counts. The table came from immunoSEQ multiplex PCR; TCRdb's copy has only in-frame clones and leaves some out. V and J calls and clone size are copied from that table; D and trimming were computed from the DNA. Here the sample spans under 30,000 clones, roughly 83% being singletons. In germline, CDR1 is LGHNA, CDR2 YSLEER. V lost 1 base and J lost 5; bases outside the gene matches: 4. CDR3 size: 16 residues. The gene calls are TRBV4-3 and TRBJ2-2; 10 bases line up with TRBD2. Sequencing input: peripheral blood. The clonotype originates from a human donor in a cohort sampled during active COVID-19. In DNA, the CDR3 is TGCGCCAGCAGCCAAGGTGGACTAGCGGCTACCGGGGAGCTGTTTTTT. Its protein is CASSQGGLAATGELFF.